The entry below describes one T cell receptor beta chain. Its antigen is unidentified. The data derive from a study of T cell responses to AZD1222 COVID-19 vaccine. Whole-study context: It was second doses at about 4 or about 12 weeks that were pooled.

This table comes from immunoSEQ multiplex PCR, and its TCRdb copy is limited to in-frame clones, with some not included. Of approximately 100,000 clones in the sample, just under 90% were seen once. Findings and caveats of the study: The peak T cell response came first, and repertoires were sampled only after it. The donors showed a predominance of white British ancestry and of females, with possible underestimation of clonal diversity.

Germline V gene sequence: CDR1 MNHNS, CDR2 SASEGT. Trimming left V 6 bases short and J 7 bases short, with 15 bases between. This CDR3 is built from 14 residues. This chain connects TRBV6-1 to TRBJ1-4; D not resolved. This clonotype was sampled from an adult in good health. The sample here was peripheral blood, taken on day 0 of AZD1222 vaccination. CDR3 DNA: TGTGCCAGCAGCCTTAGGCAACGGGGTGAAAAACTGTTTTTT. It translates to CASSLRQRGEKLFF.